A selection of T cell receptor beta chains follows, all from one sample in a study of blood T cells in healthy people across ages. TCRdb re-derived calls from the 5' RACE reads in MiXCR, one entry per CDR3 protein. This sample carries 800,000 or so distinct CDR3 sequences, 60% to 80% of them seen once, and the ten largest clones take approximately 30%. The sequencing sample was made of blood. These receptors were obtained from a man aged 25 to 40 in good health. The CDR3 runs from the conserved cysteine through the conserved F or W. D genes are given only for firm matches. Size is stated for part of the rows, as once, few or many counts, or as a class when the clone is expanded.

TRBD2	TRBV10-3	.	TRBJ2-5	CAISDSGLAMTQYF	TGTGCCATCAGTGATTCCGGACTAGCGATGACCCAGTACTTC
TRBD1	TRBV20-1	.	TRBJ2-7	CSANRDRWAEQYF	TGCAGTGCCAACCGGGACAGGTGGGCCGAGCAGTACTTC
.	TRBV12-3/TRBV12-4	few	TRBJ1-4	CASREGGRNEKLFF	TGTGCCAGCAGAGAGGGAGGACGGAATGAAAAACTGTTTTTT
TRBD2	TRBV20-1	.	TRBJ2-1	CSAREVVAGIYNEQFF	TGCAGTGCTAGAGAAGTGGTAGCGGGTATATACAATGAGCAGTTCTTC
.	TRBV6-5	.	TRBJ2-5	CASKGAVGETQYF	TGTGCCAGCAAAGGGGCCGTGGGGGAGACCCAGTACTTC
.	TRBV20-1	.	TRBJ2-7	CSARDSRYEQYF	TGCAGTGCTAGAGATAGCAGATACGAGCAGTACTTC
TRBD2	TRBV3-1	.	TRBJ2-4	CASSQDPAGGSKNIQYF	TGTGCCAGCAGCCAAGACCCAGCGGGGGGGTCCAAAAACATTCAGTACTTC
TRBD2	TRBV29-1	.	TRBJ2-1	CSVTGPSGYNEQFF	TGCAGCGTTACGGGGCCTAGCGGTTACAATGAGCAGTTCTTC
.	TRBV12-3/TRBV12-4	.	TRBJ1-1	CASTLIPGGLTEAFF	TGTGCCAGCACCCTTATCCCGGGAGGACTGACTGAAGCTTTCTTT
.	TRBV28	once	TRBJ2-1	CASSLWQFSGEQFF	TGTGCCAGCAGTTTATGGCAGTTTAGCGGTGAGCAGTTCTTC
TRBD1	TRBV7-9	few	TRBJ1-5	CASSLGQGGRNQPQHF	TGTGCCAGCAGCTTGGGACAGGGGGGGAGAAATCAGCCCCAGCATTTT
TRBD2	TRBV7-8	few	TRBJ2-4	CASSPTGTSRDIQYF	TGTGCCAGCAGTCCTACCGGGACTAGTCGTGACATTCAGTACTTC
.	TRBV30	.	TRBJ2-5	CAWNVQETQYF	TGTGCCTGGAACGTCCAAGAGACCCAGTACTTC
.	TRBV2	.	TRBJ2-5	CASSDLLQETQYF	TGTGCCAGCAGTGACTTACTACAAGAGACCCAGTACTTC
TRBD2	TRBV7-2	.	TRBJ2-1	CASSRTSGQQFF	TGTGCCAGCAGCCGGACTAGCGGCCAGCAGTTCTTC
TRBD2	TRBV12-3/TRBV12-4	.	TRBJ2-3	CASSSRGGSDTRYF	TGTGCCAGCAGTTCTCGCGGGGGGTCAGATACGCGGTATTTT
.	TRBV12-3/TRBV12-4	few	TRBJ2-2	CASRLTGELFF	TGTGCCAGCAGGCTTACCGGGGAGCTGTTTTTT
TRBD2	TRBV20-1	many	TRBJ2-1	CSARPGLAGSEQFF	TGCAGTGCTAGACCGGGACTAGCGGGAAGTGAGCAGTTCTTC
TRBD1	TRBV29-1	.	TRBJ2-5	CSGDSRDRGGETQYF	TGCAGCGGAGATTCACGGGACAGGGGGGGAGAGACCCAGTACTTC
TRBD1	TRBV28	.	TRBJ2-7	CASSLETGVRKQYF	TGTGCCAGCAGTTTAGAGACAGGGGTAAGGAAGCAGTACTTC
.	TRBV21-1	.	TRBJ2-1	CASSRGGTQDHREQFF	TGTGCCAGCAGCAGAGGGGGGACCCAAGACCACCGTGAGCAGTTCTTC
TRBD1	TRBV5-5	.	TRBJ2-7	CASSPPTGDEQYF	TGTGCCAGCAGCCCACCCACAGGGGACGAGCAGTACTTC
TRBD2	TRBV9	.	TRBJ2-7	CASSATSVGYEQYF	TGTGCCAGCAGCGCTACTAGCGTGGGCTACGAGCAGTACTTC
.	TRBV28	.	TRBJ2-6	CASSLLDRSSGANVLTF	TGTGCCAGCAGCCTCCTCGACCGATCCTCTGGGGCCAACGTCCTGACTTTC
.	TRBV29-1	many	TRBJ2-7	CSVYQGFVHEQYF	TGCAGCGTTTATCAGGGATTCGTCCACGAGCAGTACTTC
TRBD1	TRBV20-1	few	TRBJ1-1	CSAAGGRSSGTEAFF	TGCAGTGCCGCAGGGGGCCGGAGTTCGGGCACTGAAGCTTTCTTT
.	TRBV6-1	many	TRBJ1-6	CASSEEDGVGNSPLHF	TGTGCCAGCAGTGAAGAAGATGGGGTTGGAAATTCACCCCTCCACTTT
TRBD1	TRBV3-1	.	TRBJ1-2	CAGSQGDYGYTF	TGTGCCGGCAGCCAGGGGGACTATGGCTACACCTTC
.	TRBV4-3	.	TRBJ2-3	CASSFRGEGADTQYF	TGCGCCAGCAGCTTTAGGGGGGAGGGGGCAGATACGCAGTATTTT
.	TRBV7-6	.	TRBJ2-1	CASSLAGHYSYNEQFF	TGTGCCAGCAGCTTAGCGGGACACTATTCCTACAATGAGCAGTTCTTC
TRBD1	TRBV6-2/TRBV6-3	few	TRBJ1-1	CASSALGQGNTEAFF	TGTGCCAGCAGTGCCCTGGGACAGGGGAACACTGAAGCTTTCTTT
TRBD2	TRBV7-9	few	TRBJ2-3	CASSLVSGGSTDTQYF	TGTGCCAGCAGCTTAGTATCGGGGGGAAGCACAGATACGCAGTATTTT
TRBD1	TRBV5-1	.	TRBJ2-6	CASLSGPGTGNGANVLTF	TGCGCCAGCCTATCGGGTCCCGGGACAGGGAATGGGGCCAACGTCCTGACTTTC
.	TRBV28	few	TRBJ1-1	CASSPGGPLNTEAFF	TGTGCCAGCAGCCCCGGCGGACCTTTGAACACTGAAGCTTTCTTT
.	TRBV27	few	TRBJ2-7	CASTGSNSHEQYF	TGTGCCAGCACCGGAAGTAATTCCCACGAGCAGTACTTC
.	TRBV29-1	.	TRBJ1-2	CSVLGSLEGSGYTF	TGCAGCGTCCTTGGGAGCCTCGAAGGTAGTGGCTACACCTTC
TRBD1	TRBV20-1	.	TRBJ2-5	CSAKGQSSQETQYF	TGCAGTGCTAAGGGACAGTCCTCCCAAGAGACCCAGTACTTC
.	TRBV15	.	TRBJ2-7	CATSRSRFRAYSEQYF	TGTGCCACCAGCAGGTCTCGCTTCCGGGCTTATAGCGAGCAGTACTTC
TRBD1	TRBV12-3/TRBV12-4	.	TRBJ2-7	CASTGQGTDEQYF	TGTGCCAGCACGGGACAGGGTACTGACGAGCAGTACTTC
TRBD2	TRBV6-5	.	TRBJ2-1	CASSSLYRAGVPGDEQFF	TGTGCCAGCAGTTCCCTCTATAGAGCGGGGGTCCCTGGGGATGAGCAGTTCTTC
.	TRBV6-6	once	TRBJ2-1	CASRQGNNEQFF	TGTGCCAGCAGACAGGGTAACAATGAGCAGTTCTTC